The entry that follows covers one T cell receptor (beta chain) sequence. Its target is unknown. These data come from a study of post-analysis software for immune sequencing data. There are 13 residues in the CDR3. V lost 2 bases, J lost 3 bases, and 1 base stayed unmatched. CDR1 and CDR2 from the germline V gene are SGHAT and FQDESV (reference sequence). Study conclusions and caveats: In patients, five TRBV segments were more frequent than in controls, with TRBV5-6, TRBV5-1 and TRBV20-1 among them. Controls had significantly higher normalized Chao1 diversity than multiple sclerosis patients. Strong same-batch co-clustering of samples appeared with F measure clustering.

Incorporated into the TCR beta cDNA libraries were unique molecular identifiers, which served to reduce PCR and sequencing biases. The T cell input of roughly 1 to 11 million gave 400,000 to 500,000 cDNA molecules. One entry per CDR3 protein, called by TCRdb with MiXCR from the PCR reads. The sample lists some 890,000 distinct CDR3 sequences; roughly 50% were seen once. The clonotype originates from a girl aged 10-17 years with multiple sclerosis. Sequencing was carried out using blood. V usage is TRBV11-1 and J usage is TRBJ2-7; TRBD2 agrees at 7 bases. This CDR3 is CASSLKRGYEQYF. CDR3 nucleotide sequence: TGTGCCAGCAGCTTAAAGCGGGGCTACGAGCAGTACTTC.